The 19 T cell receptor beta chains reported below all come from one sample, sequenced in a study of metastatic and nonmetastatic thyroid tumors. No treatment of any kind had been given to any patient before thyroid surgery. Using MiXCR, TCRdb re-called clones from the PCR reads. The data contain about 92,000 clones, under 15% of them singletons. The sample taken for sequencing was blood. These receptor sequences come from a female donor with papillary thyroid cancer or a benign thyroid nodule (not recorded which). Some clones in this sample may be carry-over from other donors' samples.

This clone was counted ten times or more. The chain uses TRBV3-1 and TRBJ2-1; 8 bases are a match to TRBD1. Germline trimming cut 0 bases from V and 7 bases from J; bases unmatched to any gene: 11. The CDR3 is made up of 17 amino acids. The germline V gene encodes CDR1 LGHDT and CDR2 YNNKEL (reference sequence). CDR3: CASSQDFGQGARNEQFF. The CDR3 DNA follows: TGTGCCAGCAGCCAAGATTTCGGGCAGGGGGCGAGAAATGAGCAGTTCTTC.

This clone was seen more than once but under ten times. This sample also contains other DNA sequences that code for the same CDR3. The genes are TRBV18 and TRBJ2-5; D might be TRBD2 (5 bases). The CDR3 covers 14 residues. V was shortened by 5 bases and J by 4 bases, with 14 bases between the two germline ends. The germline V gene has CDR1 KGHSH and CDR2 LQKENI. CDR3 nucleotides: TGTGCCAGCTCATCCTCAGGTGGAGGAGAGACCCAGTACTTC. Its translation: CASSSSGGGETQYF.

Note on this clone: As the CDR3 is not closed by the conserved phenylalanine or tryptophan, this likely results from a read error. This chain uses TRBV6-1 with TRBJ2-3; TRBD2 might be the D (5 bases). This CDR3 is built from 15 residues. Deletions cut 6 bases from V and 3 bases from J, with 16 bases between. The germline V gene encodes CDR1 MNHNS and CDR2 SASEGT. CDR3 sequence reads: CASSPMAGGTDTQYY. The DNA of the CDR3 is TGTGCCAGCAGCCCCATGGCTGGAGGAACAGATACGCAGTATTAT.

The table lists this clone with a few counts. With a much larger clone just one base away, this may be a read error. V usage is TRBV15 and J usage is TRBJ2-3; the match to TRBD2 covers 8 bases. V lost 7 bases and J lost 4; bases outside the gene matches: 10. Germline V gene lookup returns CDR1 LNHNV and CDR2 YYDKDF (reference sequence). The CDR3 is made up of 15 amino acids. The CDR3 is CATTDERGCSDTQYF. CDR3 DNA sequence: TGTGCCACCACCGACGAGCGGGGGTGCTCAGATACGCAGTATTTT.

V gene TRBV7-9 combines with J gene TRBJ2-2, with D perhaps matching TRBD1 or TRBD2 (5 bases each). CDR1 is SEHNR and CDR2 is FQNEAQ in the germline V gene (reference sequence). This CDR3 is 12 amino acids long. CDR3 amino acids: CDRAEGPGELFF. CDR3 DNA: TGTGACAGAGCCGAGGGACCCGGGGAGCTGTTTTTT.

This rearrangement joins TRBV28 to TRBJ1-6; no definite D call. V was trimmed by 9 bases and J by 7 bases, leaving 10 bases between them. Germline V gene lookup returns CDR1 MDHEN and CDR2 SYDVKM. This CDR3 spans 12 amino acids. The CDR3 nucleotides read TGTGCCAGGGAGGGCGGAAATTCACCCCTCCACTTT. Translation: CAREGGNSPLHF.

Note on this clone: One end of the junction varies from germline; a read error may be responsible. The genes are TRBV7-2 and TRBJ2-5, with 12 bases fitting TRBD2. The CDR3 spans 16 residues. Per germline, CDR1 SGHTA and CDR2 FQGNSA. The chain's CDR3 is CSSSLGGGLAGETQYF. CDR3 nucleotide sequence: TGTTCCAGCAGCTTAGGGGGTGGACTAGCGGGGGAGACCCAGTACTTC.

This clone has a handful of counts. A much larger clone lies one base from this, so it may be a read error. The rearrangement uses TRBV4-1 and TRBJ1-5; D remains unclear. The V end was cut by 1 base, the J end by 5 bases, with 15 bases between. This CDR3 comprises 16 residues. The germline gives CDR1 MGHRA, CDR2 YSYEKL. As DNA, the CDR3 is TGCGCCAGCAGCCAAGGCGGCGGTCCTTCAGATCAGCCCCAGCATTTT. This gives the protein CASSQGGGPSDQPQHF.

At least ten counts were recorded for this clone. The chain links TRBV20-1 to TRBJ2-5; D gene uncertain. The CDR3 loop spans 14 amino acids. The V end was cut by 4 bases, the J end by 2 bases, with 14 bases between. Germline CDR1 is DFQATT and CDR2 is SNEGSKA (reference sequence). The CDR3: CSAINVAKQETQYF. CDR3 in DNA: TGCAGTGCTATTAATGTGGCTAAACAAGAGACCCAGTACTTC.

This clone was found a few times. The chain joins TRBV10-3 to TRBJ2-7; TRBD1 is a possible D gene (5 bases). Trimming cost V 3 bases and J 3 bases, with 12 bases left between them. The CDR3 runs to 14 residues. CDR1 and CDR2 (germline): ENHRY, SYGVKD. DNA for the CDR3: TGTGCCATCAGTGATGTGACAGATATCTACGAGCAGTACTTC. Residues: CAISDVTDIYEQYF.

Remarks on this clone: Its ends do not fully match the called genes, so a read error is possible. V is TRBV6-1 and J is TRBJ2-1, with D possibly being TRBD1 (6 bases). CDR1 and CDR2 (germline): MNHNS, SASEGT. The CDR3 length is 13 residues. The DNA for the CDR3 is TGTGACAGCAGTGTTGGGCAGGGGACTGAGCAGTTCTTC. Residues: CDSSVGQGTEQFF.

This clone was seen many times. V usage is TRBV6-1 and J usage is TRBJ2-2; D possibly corresponds to TRBD2 (6 bases). V was shortened by 10 bases and J by 3 bases, with 18 bases between the two germline ends. CDR1 and CDR2 (germline): MNHNS, SASEGT. The CDR3 extends over 15 amino acids. The CDR3: CATQRRGADTGELFF. The CDR3 region has the DNA TGTGCCACCCAGAGGAGGGGCGCAGACACCGGGGAGCTGTTTTTT.

This clone has only a few counts. The chain carries TRBV10-2 and TRBJ1-6; D possibly corresponds to TRBD1 (6 bases). This CDR3 has 14 amino acids. Trimming removed 4 bases from V and 5 bases from J, with 9 bases in between. Germline CDR1 reads WSHSY; CDR2 reads SAAADI. CDR3 DNA sequence: TGCGCCAGCAGTGTAGCAGGGGATAATTCACCCCTCCACTTT. Amino acids: CASSVAGDNSPLHF.

This clone was detected ten times or more. The junction differs from germline at one of its ends, possibly a read error. The same CDR3 is also encoded by other DNA sequences in this sample. The chain recombines TRBV25-1 with TRBJ1-1; D remains ambiguous. In germline, CDR1 is MGHDK, CDR2 SYGVNS. The CDR3 is 11 amino acids. CDR3 bases: TGTGCCAGCGATAACGTGGGTGAAGCTTTTTTT. It specifies CASDNVGEAFF.

This clone appeared many times. This CDR3 reads CAWSVGTAQEKLFF. The CDR3 DNA sequence: TGTGCCTGGAGTGTAGGGACCGCGCAGGAAAAACTGTTTTTT. J is TRBJ1-4 and V is TRBV30; perhaps TRBD1 as D (5 bases). Trimming shortened V by 0 bases and J by 8 bases, and 13 bases separated the two germline ends. The CDR3 has 14 amino acids. Germline V gene data show CDR1 as GTSNPN and CDR2 as SVGIG (reference sequence).

This clone was seen repeatedly, ten times or more. The rearrangement joins TRBV5-1 to TRBJ1-3; 9 bases agree with TRBD1. The CDR3 consists of 14 residues. Germline CDR1 is SGHRS and CDR2 is YFSETQ. J gave up 7 bases and V 3 bases, and 5 bases lay outside the gene matches. The CDR3 sequence is CASSSGQGLNTIYF. CDR3 coding DNA: TGCGCCAGCAGCTCAGGACAGGGGTTGAACACCATATATTTT.

This clone was seen repeatedly, ten times or more. The sample carries other DNA sequences with the same CDR3. The J gene is TRBJ1-1, the V gene TRBV6-5; D gene uncertain. Germline CDR1 MNHEY, CDR2 SVGAGI. This CDR3 contains 14 residues. The ends were cut back, 3 bases at V and 0 bases at J, with 8 bases in the middle. The CDR3 sequence is CASSYGAMNTEAFF. The CDR3, as DNA: TGTGCCAGCAGTTATGGAGCGATGAACACTGAAGCTTTCTTT.

This clone was seen more than once but under ten times. Distinct nucleotide sequences in the sample also encode this CDR3. The chain carries TRBV20-1 and TRBJ2-5, with D tentatively TRBD2 (6 bases). In germline, CDR1 is DFQATT, CDR2 SNEGSKA (reference sequence). The CDR3 runs to 14 residues. V was cut by 5 bases and J by 3 bases, with 16 bases left in between. This CDR3 is CSAPTGTEEETQYF. As DNA, the CDR3 is TGCAGTGCTCCTACCGGGACTGAAGAAGAGACCCAGTACTTC.

This clone has a count of ten or more. The chain employs TRBV6-1 and TRBJ1-5, with a weak D call TRBD1 (5 bases). Germline CDR1 MNHNS, CDR2 SASEGT. There are 16 residues in the CDR3. Trimming pared 5 bases from V and 5 bases from J, leaving 19 bases between. CDR3 in amino acids: CASSFQGYGLHQPQHF. CDR3 sequence (DNA): TGTGCCAGCAGTTTTCAGGGTTATGGCCTCCATCAGCCCCAGCATTTT.